One sample yielded the 29 T cell receptor beta chains listed below, sequenced in a study of blood T cell repertoires in COVID-19. Measured with immunoSEQ multiplex PCR; TCRdb has only the in-frame clones, and not every one. The sample yields around 200,000 clones, about 88% seen once. Sequencing was performed on peripheral blood. These TCRs come from a woman aged 80 or over in a cohort sampled during active or convalescent COVID-19.

This chain links TRBV7-8 with TRBJ2-7; D uncertain. CDR1 and CDR2 (germline): SGHVS, FQNEAQ. V was trimmed by 2 bases and J by 0 bases, leaving 8 bases between them. The CDR3 loop spans 14 amino acids. CDR3 in amino acids: CASSLTAGSYEQYV. Here the CDR3 DNA reads TGTGCCAGCAGCTTAACCGCCGGCTCCTACGAGCAGTACGTC.

This sequence joins TRBV6-5 and TRBJ2-3; 8 bases are shared with TRBD2. Per the germline V gene, CDR1 is MNHEY and CDR2 is SVGAGI. There are 16 residues in the CDR3. J was trimmed by 6 bases and V by 2 bases; bases with no gene match: 10. The CDR3 region has the DNA TGTGCCAGCAGTTACAGCGGGCTAGCGGGCCCGGATACGCAGTATTTT. This gives the protein CASSYSGLAGPDTQYF.

The V gene is TRBV14, the J gene TRBJ2-5; TRBD2 matches at 7 bases. Trimming at V came to 2 bases and at J to 2 bases, leaving 5 bases not matched to a gene. This CDR3 has 15 residues. Per germline, CDR1 SGHDN and CDR2 FVKESK. This CDR3 reads CASSQLSGPQETQYF. The CDR3 nucleotides read TGTGCCAGCAGCCAACTTAGCGGGCCACAAGAGACCCAGTACTTC.

CDR3 region: CATSRVVSGVGEQFF. CDR3 nucleotides: TGTGCCACCAGCAGAGTAGTTTCGGGAGTGGGGGAGCAGTTCTTC. The chain combines TRBV15 with TRBJ2-1; TRBD2 is a possible D gene (6 bases). CDR3 size: 15 residues. Germline loops: CDR1 LNHNV, CDR2 YYDKDF (reference sequence). Trimming cost V 1 base and J 10 bases, with 17 bases left between them.

V is TRBV28 and J is TRBJ2-1; TRBD1 is a possible D gene (6 bases). The CDR3 runs 17 residues. The germline V gene encodes CDR1 MDHEN and CDR2 SYDVKM. V lost 1 base to trimming and J lost 0 bases, with 13 bases between them. CDR3 sequence: CASSLSDSLSSYNEQFF. Here the CDR3 DNA reads TGTGCCAGCAGTTTATCGGACAGTCTGAGCTCCTACAATGAGCAGTTCTTC.

V usage is TRBV9 and J usage is TRBJ2-2; 10 bases are shared with TRBD2. The germline V gene has CDR1 SGDLS and CDR2 YYNGEE. The ends lost 3 bases at V and 0 bases at J; junction bases unmatched: 11. CDR3 length: 19 residues. The CDR3 sequence is CASSGSLAGGPSNTGELFF. The CDR3 nucleotides are TGTGCCAGCAGCGGTAGTTTAGCGGGGGGCCCCTCGAACACCGGGGAGCTGTTTTTT.

The chain uses TRBV7-7 and TRBJ2-2, with 8 positions matching TRBD2. V was pared by 3 bases and J by 0 bases, with 9 bases of the junction left unmatched. Germline-derived CDR1 and CDR2 are SSHAT and FNYEAQ (reference sequence). The CDR3 sequence is 18 residues long. Written as DNA, the CDR3 is TGTGCCAGCAGCTTGGAAGTTCTTAGCGGGGCGAACACCGGGGAGCTGTTTTTT. Protein sequence: CASSLEVLSGANTGELFF.

The chain is built from TRBV7-2 and TRBJ1-2; TRBD1 aligns across 8 bases. This CDR3 spans 17 amino acids. From germline, CDR1 is SGHTA and CDR2 FQGNSA. V dropped 1 base and J dropped 4; count of bases not matched to a gene: 11. CDR3 DNA sequence: TGTGCCAGCAGCTTAGGGGGCTCAAACAGGGGGACCTATGGCTACACCTTC. Translating gives CASSLGGSNRGTYGYTF.

A few counts support this clone. The same CDR3 is also encoded by other DNA sequences in this sample. This chain uses TRBV7-2 with TRBJ2-7; D is perhaps TRBD1 (6 bases). This CDR3 spans 12 amino acids. Germline V gives CDR1 SGHTA, CDR2 FQGNSA. V was cut by 5 bases and J by 3 bases, with 8 bases left in between. The CDR3 DNA is TGTGCCAGCAGCCTACAGGGCTACGAGCAGTACTTC. It yields the protein CASSLQGYEQYF.

V and J are TRBV24-1 and TRBJ2-5; 7 bases are shared with TRBD1. The V and J ends lost 5 bases and 2 bases, in that order; junction bases with no gene match: 10. CDR3 length equals 16 residues. Germline CDR1 reads KGHDR; CDR2 reads SFDVKD. Here the CDR3 DNA reads TGTGCCACCAGTGGCCACCAACCGGGACAGCAAGAGACCCAGTACTTC. Translated: CATSGHQPGQQETQYF.

V gene TRBV6-5 combines with J gene TRBJ2-7; TRBD1 matches at 8 bases. The CDR3 has 12 amino acids. Trimming removed 10 bases from V and 2 bases from J; junction bases left unmatched: 4. CDR1 MNHEY and CDR2 SVGAGI come from the germline V gene. Here the CDR3 DNA reads TGTGCCACCTTGGGACAGGCCTACGAGCAGTACGTC. It codes for CATLGQAYEQYV.

V is TRBV5-3 and J is TRBJ1-2, with unresolved D. TRBV5-3 is sorted into the ORF group, with uncertain function. Trimming removed 4 bases from V and 4 bases from J, with 20 bases in between. This CDR3 is 16 amino acids long. The CDR3 nucleotides read TGTGCCAGAAGCCGGAAGCCGGGAAGGCAGCTCTATGGCTACACCTTC. This encodes CARSRKPGRQLYGYTF.

This sequence joins TRBV7-8 and TRBJ1-5; the D gene is possibly TRBD1 (5 bases). The length of the CDR3 is 17 residues. Per the germline V gene, CDR1 is SGHVS and CDR2 is FQNEAQ. The ends were cut back, 0 bases at V and 0 bases at J, with 12 bases in the middle. Here the CDR3 reads CASSLAYRHLSNQPQHF. The CDR3 DNA reads TGTGCCAGCAGCTTAGCTTACAGGCATCTTAGCAATCAGCCCCAGCATTTT.

This clone has a count of ten or more. The chain uses TRBV12-3 or TRBV12-4 and TRBJ2-2; no clear D gene. Trimming pared 3 bases from V and 6 bases from J, leaving 5 bases between. This CDR3 spans 12 amino acids. CDR3 amino acids: CASSFLSGELFF. In DNA, the CDR3 is TGTGCCAGCAGTTTCCTATCCGGGGAGCTGTTTTTT.

The gene calls are TRBV5-4 and TRBJ2-5; 7 nucleotides line up with TRBD1. The trim removed 1 base at V and 5 bases at J, leaving 2 bases unmatched. CDR3 length: 13 residues. The germline V gene has CDR1 SGHNT and CDR2 YYREEE (reference sequence). CDR3 residues: CASSLTGEETQYF. The CDR3 nucleotides are TGTGCCAGCAGCTTGACAGGGGAGGAGACCCAGTACTTC.

This rearrangement joins TRBV3-1 (or the pseudogene TRBV3-2) to TRBJ1-2, with D tentatively TRBD1 (6 bases). The CDR3 is made up of 14 amino acids. Looked up from germline, CDR1 is LGHDT and CDR2 is YNNKEL (reference sequence). Trimming pared 4 bases from V and 2 bases from J, leaving 11 bases between. The CDR3 reads CASSPQGTNYGYTF. In DNA form, the CDR3 reads TGTGCCAGCAGCCCCCAGGGGACCAACTATGGCTACACCTTC.

The CDR3 sequence: CASSLEGSGDRVQETQYF. The CDR3 DNA reads TGTGCCAGCAGCTTAGAGGGGTCTGGGGACAGGGTACAAGAGACCCAGTACTTC. V and J are TRBV7-8 and TRBJ2-5, with 9 nucleotides matching TRBD1. The CDR3 is made up of 18 amino acids. The germline V gene has CDR1 SGHVS and CDR2 FQNEAQ. With V trimmed by 1 base and J by 2 bases, 11 bases remained unmatched.

The gene calls are TRBV11-3 and TRBJ2-3, with 11 positions matching TRBD2. V was clipped by 0 bases and J by 2 bases; unmatched bases: 7. Germline assignment: CDR1 SGHNT and CDR2 YENEEA. The CDR3 totals 18 residues. CDR3 DNA: TGTGCCAGCAGCTTAGATCATCCTAGCGGGGGGTCCACAGATACGCAGTATTTT. Residues: CASSLDHPSGGSTDTQYF.

The V and J genes are TRBV7-9 and TRBJ2-2; TRBD2 matches 14 bases. Germline V CDR1 and CDR2: SEHNR, FQNEAQ (reference sequence). The CDR3 has 13 amino acids. J lost 6 bases, V lost 9 bases, and 0 bases had no gene match. DNA for the CDR3: TGTGCCAGGGGACTAGCGGGAGCCGGGGAGCTGTTTTTT. Protein sequence: CARGLAGAGELFF.

The chain joins TRBV11-3 to TRBJ1-1, with a possible D match to TRBD1 (6 bases). CDR3 length: 13 amino acids. CDR1 is SGHNT, CDR2 YENEEA, per germline. The germline V and J ends were trimmed by 0 bases and 4 bases, with 6 bases remaining between them. The CDR3 DNA follows: TGTGCCAGCAGCTTAGAGGACAGCACTGAAGCTTTCTTT. It codes for CASSLEDSTEAFF.

The rearrangement links TRBV4-3 to TRBJ2-3; tentative D call: TRBD1 (6 bases). Germline CDR1 LGHNA, CDR2 YSLEER. This CDR3 has 15 amino acids. V dropped 3 bases and J dropped 4 bases, with 14 bases sitting between them. CDR3 amino acids: CASSQRGLWADTQYF. CDR3 DNA sequence: TGCGCCAGCAGCCAGAGGGGGTTGTGGGCAGATACGCAGTATTTT.

Concerning this clone itself: One end of the junction does not line up with germline, which may come from a read error. This chain joins TRBV25-1 and TRBJ2-1; 12 bases agree with TRBD2. CDR3 length equals 18 residues. Germline CDR1 reads MGHDK; CDR2 reads SYGVNS. CDR3 DNA: TGTGCCAGCACTGAAGGGTGGGGGACTAGCGGGCCCTACAATGAGCAGTTCTTC. It encodes CASTEGWGTSGPYNEQFF.

V and J are TRBV14 and TRBJ1-1; TRBD1 matches at 7 bases. The length of the CDR3 is 15 residues. The V gene end was trimmed by 2 bases and the J gene end by 4 bases; junction bases not matched to a gene: 7. Germline lookup yields CDR1 SGHDN and CDR2 FVKESK. Here the CDR3 reads CASSQQGGRFTEAFF. CDR3 nucleotide sequence: TGTGCCAGCAGCCAACAGGGGGGTAGGTTCACTGAAGCTTTCTTT.

The rearrangement uses TRBV2 and TRBJ1-5; tentatively, D is TRBD1 (5 bases). This CDR3 is built from 14 residues. The V gene's germline CDR1 is SNHLY and CDR2 FYNNEI. V lost 1 base to trimming and J lost 3 bases, with 7 bases between them. The CDR3 sequence is CASSEGGNNQPQHF. CDR3 coding DNA: TGTGCCAGCAGTGAAGGGGGCAACAATCAGCCCCAGCATTTT.

The chain uses TRBV2 and TRBJ1-1; 8 bases agree with TRBD1. Looked up from germline, CDR1 is SNHLY and CDR2 is FYNNEI. J gave up 3 bases and V 5 bases, and 11 bases lay outside the gene matches. The CDR3 runs to 16 residues. CDR3 nucleotide sequence: TGTGCCAGCAGTCTTTCAGGGGGCTGGGGGCACACTGAAGCTTTCTTT. This gives the protein CASSLSGGWGHTEAFF.

The chain's CDR3 is CASSQDRAGGGTQYF. The CDR3 DNA reads TGTGCCAGCAGCCAAGATAGGGCGGGAGGGGGTACGCAGTATTTT. This chain links TRBV4-2 with TRBJ2-3, with TRBD2 matching 9 bases. The CDR3 is 15 amino acids. The V gene's germline CDR1 is LGHNA and CDR2 YNFKEQ. V shed 0 bases, J shed 8 bases, and the junction held 6 bases outside the gene matches.

This chain links TRBV24-1 with TRBJ2-3, with 13 bases that match TRBD2. V trimming: 4 bases; J trimming: 6 bases; junction bases outside the gene matches: 6. Germline CDR1 and CDR2: KGHDR and SFDVKD. This CDR3 spans 16 amino acids. CDR3 in amino acids: CATSEPGLAGTDTQYF. DNA of the CDR3: TGTGCCACCAGTGAACCGGGACTAGCGGGAACGGATACGCAGTATTTT.

CDR3 DNA: TGTGCCAGCACCCGGGACAGGGTGTCGGAGACCCAGTACTTC. Protein product: CASTRDRVSETQYF. The rearrangement joins TRBV25-1 to TRBJ2-5; TRBD1 matches 9 bases. This CDR3 comprises 14 residues. Unmatched junction bases numbered 8, after V lost 7 bases and J lost 5 bases. The germline V gene encodes CDR1 MGHDK and CDR2 SYGVNS.

V is TRBV3-1 (or the pseudogene TRBV3-2) and J is TRBJ2-1, with 9 nucleotides matching TRBD2. With 5 bases clipped from V and 11 bases from J, the junction kept 10 bases outside the gene matches. Germline loops: CDR1 LGHDT, CDR2 YNNKEL (reference sequence). The length of the CDR3 is 14 residues. This CDR3 reads CASSSLTSGHKQFF. The DNA of the CDR3 is TGTGCCAGCAGCTCCCTGACTAGCGGCCACAAGCAGTTCTTC.